A single sample gave rise to the 10 T cell receptor beta chains below, sequenced in a study of CD8+CD57+ T cells in acquired aplastic anemia. The patients chosen for sequencing had shown expansion of CD8+CD57+ cells (detected by flow cytometry). Using genomic DNA as the template, TCR beta VDJ and CDR3 profiling was carried out. TCRdb passed the reads through MiXCR, listing each CDR3 protein once. Of roughly 160,000 distinct CDR3 sequences listed, over 55% are singletons. Sequencing was performed on sorted CD4+, CD8+, or CD8+CD57+ T cells (not recorded which) from PBMCs. These receptor sequences come from a human donor with aplastic anemia.

The sample holds one count of this clonotype. DNA of the CDR3: TGTGCCAGTAGTATAGCCTATTACGGCACAGATACGCAGTATTTT. Residues: CASSIAYYGTDTQYF. This rearrangement joins TRBV19 to TRBJ2-3; D is unclear. V was cut by 1 base and J by 1 base, with 9 bases left in between. The V gene's germline CDR1 is LNHDA and CDR2 SQIVND (reference sequence). The CDR3 has 15 residues.

The CDR3 coding sequence is TGTGCCAGCCGAGACAGGGAGGAAAAACTGTTTTTT. Translating gives CASRDREEKLFF. The chain combines TRBV7-8 with TRBJ1-4; 7 nucleotides agree with TRBD1. The CDR3 runs to 12 residues. Trimming took 8 bases from V and 8 from J; bases not matched to a gene: 5. The germline CDR1 and CDR2 sequences are SGHVS and FQNEAQ.

The chain employs TRBV7-8 and TRBJ2-3; D is unclear. Germline V gives CDR1 SGHVS, CDR2 FQNEAQ. This CDR3 has 14 residues. The germline V and J ends were trimmed by 3 bases and 5 bases, with 12 bases remaining between them. The CDR3 DNA reads TGTGCCAGCAGCTTTTCAGGTTTGGGAGATACGCAGTATTTT. Its translation is CASSFSGLGDTQYF.

This chain connects TRBV12-3 or TRBV12-4 to TRBJ2-5; weak D call: TRBD1 (6 bases). V dropped 6 bases and J dropped 5 bases, with 16 bases sitting between them. The CDR3 is 14 residues long. CDR3 nucleotide sequence: TGTGCCAGCAGATGGGGGCAGGGGCGTGAGACCCAGTACTTC. Its translation: CASRWGQGRETQYF.

The chain employs TRBV24-1 and TRBJ1-5, with D hard to call. Germline CDR1 reads KGHDR; CDR2 reads SFDVKD. CDR3 length: 14 amino acids. V lost 0 bases and J lost 5, with 7 bases in between. The CDR3 nucleotides are TGTGCCACCAGTGATTTGCTAGGGTATCAGCCCCAGCATTTT. Residues: CATSDLLGYQPQHF.

This chain links TRBV29-1 with TRBJ1-2; D is ambiguous. Germline CDR1 SQVTM, CDR2 ANQGSEA. Trimming pared 5 bases from V and 6 bases from J, leaving 13 bases between. The CDR3 sequence is 12 residues long. CDR3 DNA sequence: TGCAGCGTTTTTCGGGTCCGAGATGGCTACACCTTC. It translates to CSVFRVRDGYTF.

The gene calls are TRBV9 and TRBJ2-7; 8 bases match TRBD1. The CDR3 is 16 amino acids. V gave up 4 bases and J gave up 3 bases; unmatched junction bases: 12. Germline V CDR1 and CDR2: SGDLS, YYNGEE. CDR3 sequence: CASSRGSGQGGYEQYF. CDR3 DNA: TGTGCCAGCAGCCGAGGCTCAGGACAGGGCGGCTACGAGCAGTACTTC.

The chain recombines TRBV10-3 with TRBJ2-7; D gene ambiguous. V was cut by 0 bases and J by 5 bases, with 14 bases left in between. The CDR3 sequence is 15 residues long. Germline loops: CDR1 ENHRY, CDR2 SYGVKD. The CDR3 DNA follows: TGTGCCATCAGTGAGTCAGAGCAGCAGGTCCACGAGCAGTACTTC. It translates to CAISESEQQVHEQYF.

The gene calls are TRBV24-1 and TRBJ2-1; D possibly corresponds to TRBD2 (5 bases). Germline V gene data show CDR1 as KGHDR and CDR2 as SFDVKD. The V end lost 1 base, the J end lost 7 bases, and 7 bases lay between the germline ends. The CDR3 spans 13 residues. The CDR3 sequence: CATSDLGGNEQFF. DNA for the CDR3: TGTGCCACCAGTGATTTAGGCGGGAATGAGCAGTTCTTC.

This clonotype was counted many times. V is TRBV2 and J is TRBJ2-7; 10 bases line up with TRBD1. The CDR3 runs to 15 residues. V lost 6 bases, J lost 2 bases, and 7 bases stayed unmatched. Germline CDR1 reads SNHLY; CDR2 reads FYNNEI. CDR3 loop: CASRGDRGRPYEQYF. In nucleotides, the CDR3 is TGTGCCAGCAGGGGGGACAGGGGTAGGCCCTACGAGCAGTACTTC.